The clone carrying this T cell receptor beta chain was counted once. Its antigen is currently unknown. These data belong to a study of T cell responses to AZD1222 COVID-19 vaccine. Regarding the study as a whole: Most donors were white British, females outnumbered males, and clonal diversity was possibly underestimated. Spike as a whole was targeted by vaccine-associated CD4 TCRs, dominant at 160-218 and 743-854.

Profiled with immunoSEQ multiplex PCR; TCRdb holds only in-frame clones, not every one. The repertoire has 140,000 or so clones, about nine tenths of them found once; the top ten carry less than 2%. CDR1 is SGHNT and CDR2 is YYREEE in the germline V gene (reference sequence). Trimming stripped 2 bases from V and 5 bases from J, with 14 bases between. The CDR3 contains 16 residues. V and J are TRBV5-4 and TRBJ1-6; maybe TRBD1 (5 bases). The receptor was isolated from an adult who received the AZD1222 COVID-19 vaccine. This material consisted of peripheral blood, taken 28 days after the second AZD1222 dose. The CDR3 DNA follows: TGTGCCAGCAGCTTTCGGGTCGGGGGGAATAATTCACCCCTCCACTTT. Translated, it gives CASSFRVGGNNSPLHF.